This T cell receptor (beta chain) was obtained from a study of T-cell reconstitution after alpha-beta-depleted transplantation in children. Unique molecular identifiers were incorporated when the TCRbeta library was constructed. TCRdb passed the PCR reads through MiXCR, listing each CDR3 protein once. The sample lists about 980,000 distinct CDR3 sequences, roughly 29% occurring once. Concerning this clonotype: Its specificity is not known.

J lost 1 base, V lost 0 bases, and 4 bases had no gene match. CDR1 is SGHRS, CDR2 YFSETQ, per germline. CDR3 size: 16 residues. General observations from the study: Roughly two months post-transplant, alpha-beta T cells reportedly originated from several hundred graft clones that had expanded. One year after transplant, T-cell counts and diversity came mostly from newly produced T cells. From surviving recipient T cells and thymic progenitors came the high day-60 TCRbeta diversity observed in some patients.

The rearrangement joins TRBV5-1 to TRBJ2-1; 7 nucleotides line up with TRBD1. The receptor was derived from a boy in the first two years of life who had a stem cell transplant for SCID, so the T cells may come from the graft donor. Sequenced material: PBMCs, mostly from graft donor cells, taken 360 days after TCRalphabeta/CD19-depleted stem cell transplant. The CDR3, as DNA: TGCGCCAGCAGCTTGGTGTACAGGGGATCCTACAATGAGCAGTTCTTC. This encodes CASSLVYRGSYNEQFF.